The present TCR beta chain was sequenced within a study of lymphopenia after photon versus proton radiotherapy. Germline V gene sequence: CDR1 MNHEY, CDR2 SVGAGI. V was clipped by 0 bases and J by 9 bases, with 15 bases between them. The CDR3 is 15 residues long. General observations from the study: Under photons, naive T cells and diversity fell while effector/memory populations rose.

As concerns this clone: Its antigen is still unknown.

TCRdb keeps only in-frame clones here, not all; method: immunoSEQ multiplex PCR. The sample includes approximately 35,000 clones, about nine tenths of them seen just once. Specimen: peripheral blood, collected from a patient treated with photon-based radiotherapy. The rearrangement joins TRBV6-5 to TRBJ2-1; the D is unclear. The TCR was taken from a woman aged 45-65 years with pancreatic cancer. This CDR3 reads CASSYSERVPLEQFF. In DNA form, the CDR3 reads TGTGCCAGCAGTTACTCGGAAAGAGTGCCCCTTGAGCAGTTCTTC.